The 28 T cell receptor beta chains in this list originate from one sample, sequenced in a study of blood T cell repertoires in COVID-19. Sequencing was performed with immunoSEQ multiplex PCR; in TCRdb, only in-frame clones are kept and a portion is missing. Of around 63,000 clones in the sample, roughly nine tenths were seen once. The sequencing input was peripheral blood. These receptors originate from a woman in her sixties with COVID-19, enrolled during active disease.

This sequence joins TRBV2 and TRBJ1-1; no clear D gene. Germline V gene data show CDR1 as SNHLY and CDR2 as FYNNEI. V was pared by 4 bases and J by 0 bases, with 6 bases between. The CDR3 runs to 13 residues. This CDR3 is CASSAQMNTEAFF. The CDR3 nucleotides read TGTGCCAGCAGTGCCCAGATGAACACTGAAGCTTTCTTT.

The sample holds one count of this clone. V and J are TRBV6-1 and TRBJ2-3, with 12 bases aligning to TRBD2. This CDR3 is 18 amino acids long. Trimming removed 2 bases from V and 4 bases from J; junction bases left unmatched: 10. From germline, CDR1 is MNHNS and CDR2 SASEGT. The CDR3 protein is CASSERVRLAGEADTQYF. The CDR3 DNA reads TGTGCCAGCAGTGAAAGGGTTCGACTAGCGGGAGAGGCAGATACGCAGTATTTT.

The chain joins TRBV11-3 to TRBJ1-1; D uncertain. Deletions cut 4 bases from V and 0 bases from J, with 9 bases between. There are 14 residues in the CDR3. Germline V gene sequence: CDR1 SGHNT, CDR2 YENEEA. The CDR3 sequence: CASSSGTLNTEAFF. The CDR3 DNA reads as TGTGCCAGCAGCTCAGGAACCTTGAACACTGAAGCTTTCTTT.

The chain combines TRBV7-8 with TRBJ2-7, with TRBD2 matching 12 bases. There are 17 residues in the CDR3. Looked up from germline, CDR1 is SGHVS and CDR2 is FQNEAQ. The ends lost 0 bases at V and 1 base at J; junction bases unmatched: 4. This chain's CDR3 is CASSLAELAGGSYEQYF. The CDR3 nucleotides are TGTGCCAGCAGCTTAGCGGAACTAGCGGGAGGTTCCTACGAGCAGTACTTC. Together with reference TRBV7-8 and TRBJ2-7, the CDR3 gives the full variable domain: GAGVSQSPRYKVAKRGQDVALRCDPISGHVSLFWYQQALGQGPEFLTYFQNEAQLDKSGLPSDRFFAERPEGSVSTLKIQRTQQEDSAVYLCASSLAELAGGSYEQYFGPGTRLTVT.

This clone has only one observation. The CDR3 sequence: CATSRDRGLNSPLHF. The CDR3, as DNA: TGTGCCACCAGCAGGGACAGGGGGCTTAATTCACCCCTCCACTTT. This sequence joins TRBV15 and TRBJ1-6, with 11 bases matching TRBD1. CDR1 and CDR2 (germline): LNHNV, YYDKDF (reference sequence). This CDR3 comprises 15 residues. V lost 3 bases to trimming and J lost 6 bases; unmatched junction nucleotides: 1.

This rearrangement joins TRBV6-1 to TRBJ2-2, with 7 bases identical to TRBD1. CDR3 length equals 16 residues. The V gene's germline CDR1 is MNHNS and CDR2 SASEGT. The trim removed 2 bases at V and 5 bases at J, leaving 8 bases unmatched. The CDR3 spells CASSERAGTATGELFF. The CDR3 coding sequence is TGTGCCAGCAGTGAACGAGCCGGGACAGCTACCGGGGAGCTGTTTTTT.

The chain combines TRBV18 with TRBJ1-4; 9 positions agree with TRBD1. The junction had 5 bases not matched to a gene; V was cut back by 3 bases and J by 0 bases. The CDR3 is 17 residues long. CDR1 and CDR2 (germline): KGHSH, LQKENI. The CDR3 sequence is CASSPTGGAATNEKLFF. Here the CDR3 DNA reads TGTGCCAGCTCACCGACAGGGGGAGCTGCAACTAATGAAAAACTGTTTTTT.

This clone was picked up one time. The chain couples TRBV7-2 to TRBJ2-5; weak D call: TRBD2 (5 bases). There are 15 residues in the CDR3. Trimming shortened V by 1 base and J by 1 base, and 10 bases separated the two germline ends. CDR1 is SGHTA and CDR2 is FQGNSA in the germline V gene. The CDR3: CASSLGSEGQETQYF. CDR3 DNA: TGTGCCAGCAGCTTAGGTAGCGAGGGCCAAGAGACCCAGTACTTC.

V and J are TRBV15 and TRBJ1-4, with 8 bases identical to TRBD1. Germline V gene data show CDR1 as LNHNV and CDR2 as YYDKDF (reference sequence). With 3 bases clipped from V and 3 bases from J, the junction kept 6 bases outside the gene matches. The CDR3 contains 16 residues. Here the CDR3 reads CATSREGQGPNEKLFF. CDR3 sequence (DNA): TGTGCCACCAGCAGGGAAGGACAGGGCCCTAATGAAAAACTGTTTTTT.

Only one count was recorded for this clone. This chain connects TRBV28 to TRBJ2-3, with 9 bases identical to TRBD1. Unmatched junction bases numbered 4, after V lost 2 bases and J lost 4 bases. From germline, CDR1 is MDHEN and CDR2 SYDVKM. This CDR3 has 15 amino acids. CDR3 in amino acids: CASSLPGQGADTQYF. The CDR3 DNA reads TGTGCCAGCAGTTTACCGGGACAGGGAGCAGATACGCAGTATTTT.

This clone was detected only once. The chain links TRBV6-1 to TRBJ1-1, with 8 bases that match TRBD1. The CDR3 loop spans 12 amino acids. The ends lost 1 base at V and 11 bases at J; junction bases unmatched: 3. In germline, CDR1 is MNHNS, CDR2 SASEGT. The CDR3 loop reads CASSEGRDRAFF. The CDR3 region has the DNA TGTGCCAGCAGTGAAGGGCGGGACAGGGCTTTCTTT.

V usage is TRBV5-8 and J usage is TRBJ2-1, with 8 bases that match TRBD1. CDR3 size: 14 residues. V shed 2 bases and J 6 bases; nucleotides not matched to a gene: 4. CDR1 is SGHTS, CDR2 YDEGEE, per germline. The CDR3 DNA reads TGTGCCAGCAGCTTCGACAGGGGTCGCAATGAGCAGTTCTTC. This sequence encodes CASSFDRGRNEQFF.

The genes are TRBV28 and TRBJ1-6, with a tentative D call TRBD1 (5 bases). The germline V gene has CDR1 MDHEN and CDR2 SYDVKM. CDR3 size: 15 residues. V dropped 4 bases and J dropped 4 bases, with 11 bases sitting between them. The chain's CDR3 is CASSSKGAYNSPLHF. The CDR3, as DNA: TGTGCCAGCAGTTCCAAAGGGGCTTATAATTCACCCCTCCACTTT. The full variable domain, rest sourced from reference TRBV28 and TRBJ1-6, is DVKVTQSSRYLVKRTGEKVFLECVQDMDHENMFWYRQDPGLGLRLIYFSYDVKMKEKGDIPEGYSVSREKKERFSLILESASTNQTSMYLCASSSKGAYNSPLHFGNGTRLTVT.

The chain is built from TRBV19 and TRBJ2-7, with a possible D match to TRBD1 (5 bases). Germline V gene data show CDR1 as LNHDA and CDR2 as SQIVND (reference sequence). V lost 6 bases and J lost 0, with 15 bases in between. The CDR3 has 15 residues. CDR3 amino acids: CASSRTPLSSYEQYF. CDR3 nucleotide sequence: TGTGCCAGTAGCAGGACACCTCTGAGCTCCTACGAGCAGTACTTC.

The gene calls are TRBV12-3 or TRBV12-4 and TRBJ1-2, with D unresolved. The ends were cut back, 3 bases at V and 4 bases at J, with 6 bases in the middle. This CDR3 region has 12 residues. The CDR3 loop reads CASSFQVYGYTF. The CDR3 DNA is TGTGCCAGCAGTTTTCAGGTCTATGGCTACACCTTC.

The chain joins TRBV19 to TRBJ1-4; TRBD1 matches at 7 bases. From germline, CDR1 is LNHDA and CDR2 SQIVND (reference sequence). The V segment lost 4 bases and the J segment 8 bases; nucleotides outside the gene matches: 7. This CDR3 region has 14 residues. The CDR3 coding sequence is TGTGCCAGTAGTACGACAGGGTTTCGAGAAAAACTGTTTTTT. The encoded protein is CASSTTGFREKLFF.

J is TRBJ2-3 and V is TRBV30; 12 bases are a match to TRBD2. The germline CDR1 and CDR2 sequences are GTSNPN and SVGIG (reference sequence). V trimming: 1 base; J trimming: 7 bases; junction bases outside the gene matches: 12. This CDR3 spans 17 amino acids. CDR3 DNA: TGTGCCTGGAGTGCTCTCCGACTAGCGGGAGCCGGGAATACGCAGTATTTT. Translation gives CAWSALRLAGAGNTQYF.

This sequence joins TRBV2 and TRBJ2-3; TRBD1 matches at 7 bases. This CDR3 contains 14 residues. CDR1 is SNHLY, CDR2 FYNNEI, per germline. The junction had 7 bases not matched to a gene; V was cut back by 10 bases and J by 0 bases. The CDR3, as DNA: TGTGCCATATGGGACAGTTCTAGCACAGATACGCAGTATTTT. It encodes CAIWDSSSTDTQYF.

This chain links TRBV7-2 with TRBJ2-7; 9 bases match TRBD1. V shed 5 bases and J 9 bases; nucleotides not matched to a gene: 14. Germline CDR1 reads SGHTA; CDR2 reads FQGNSA. The CDR3 contains 15 residues. In DNA form, the CDR3 reads TGTGCCAGCAGCCCGGGAACCGGGACAGGGACCCCGCAGTACTTC. Translating it yields CASSPGTGTGTPQYF.

This chain connects TRBV12-3 or TRBV12-4 to TRBJ2-5, with D possibly TRBD1 on 6 matching bases. The CDR3 length is 12 residues. V shed 1 base and J shed 11 bases, with 11 bases lying between them. The CDR3 bases are TGTGCCAGCAGTTTAGGTAACAGGGAACAGTACTTC. It is translated as CASSLGNREQYF.

V gene TRBV14 combines with J gene TRBJ2-2; the match to TRBD1 covers 9 bases. After removal of 2 bases from V and 7 bases from J, the junction contained 11 bases not matched to a gene. Germline CDR1 SGHDN, CDR2 FVKESK. CDR3 length: 17 amino acids. CDR3 loop: CASSQYRDRVPNGELFF. As DNA, the CDR3 is TGTGCCAGCAGCCAATACCGGGACAGGGTACCTAACGGGGAGCTGTTTTTT.

The chain has TRBV4-1 and TRBJ2-3; 9 bases match TRBD1. CDR3 length: 15 residues. Per germline, CDR1 MGHRA and CDR2 YSYEKL. V shed 2 bases and J 5 bases; nucleotides not matched to a gene: 5. The CDR3 is CASSQNRGQGDTQYF. The CDR3 DNA reads TGCGCCAGCAGCCAAAACAGGGGGCAGGGAGATACGCAGTATTTT.

This clone was found once. This chain's CDR3 is CATEDRFNYGYTF. The DNA for the CDR3 is TGTGCCACCGAGGACAGGTTTAACTATGGCTACACCTTC. The chain joins TRBV10-3 to TRBJ1-2; 7 bases are a match to TRBD1. Unmatched junction bases numbered 6, after V lost 10 bases and J lost 1 base. The CDR3 spans 13 residues. From germline, CDR1 is ENHRY and CDR2 SYGVKD.

V gene TRBV5-6 combines with J gene TRBJ2-7; D perhaps matches TRBD1 (6 bases). The ends were cut back, 4 bases at V and 0 bases at J, with 20 bases in the middle. The CDR3 loop spans 17 amino acids. Germline V gives CDR1 SGHDT, CDR2 YYEEEE. The CDR3 DNA reads as TGTGCCAGCAGCAACCCAAGGGGGAGCGGCAGCTCCTACGAGCAGTACTTC. Translation gives CASSNPRGSGSSYEQYF.

This clone has just one count. The rearrangement links TRBV27 to TRBJ2-1; 14 positions agree with TRBD2. Germline V gene data show CDR1 as MNHEY and CDR2 as SMNVEV (reference sequence). V was clipped by 2 bases and J by 7 bases; unmatched bases: 7. The CDR3 length is 17 residues. CDR3 amino acids: CASSLVPGTSGSNEQFF. The CDR3, as DNA: TGTGCCAGCAGTTTAGTCCCCGGGACTAGCGGGAGTAATGAGCAGTTCTTC.

The chain recombines TRBV6-1 with TRBJ1-6; 7 bases agree with TRBD1. Germline values: CDR1 MNHNS, CDR2 SASEGT. Trimming cost V 2 bases and J 11 bases; bases outside gene matches: 9. CDR3 length equals 15 residues. This CDR3 reads CASSENTGEYAPLHF. For the CDR3, the DNA is TGTGCCAGCAGTGAAAATACAGGGGAATATGCACCCCTCCACTTT.

J is TRBJ2-7 and V is TRBV25-1; TRBD2 agrees at 7 bases. With 8 bases clipped from V and 2 bases from J, the junction kept 12 bases outside the gene matches. CDR3 length: 15 residues. Per the germline V gene, CDR1 is MGHDK and CDR2 is SYGVNS. CDR3 amino acids: CASSPKAGVTYEQYF. The DNA of the CDR3 is TGTGCCAGCTCTCCAAAGGCGGGGGTGACCTACGAGCAGTACTTC.

The rearrangement links TRBV10-3 to TRBJ2-7, with TRBD2 identical over 7 bases. V shed 4 bases and J 2 bases; nucleotides not matched to a gene: 5. Looked up from germline, CDR1 is ENHRY and CDR2 is SYGVKD. CDR3 size: 14 residues. In nucleotides, the CDR3 is TGTGCCATCAGTGCTAGCGGCGTTACCTACGAGCAGTACTTC. This sequence encodes CAISASGVTYEQYF.